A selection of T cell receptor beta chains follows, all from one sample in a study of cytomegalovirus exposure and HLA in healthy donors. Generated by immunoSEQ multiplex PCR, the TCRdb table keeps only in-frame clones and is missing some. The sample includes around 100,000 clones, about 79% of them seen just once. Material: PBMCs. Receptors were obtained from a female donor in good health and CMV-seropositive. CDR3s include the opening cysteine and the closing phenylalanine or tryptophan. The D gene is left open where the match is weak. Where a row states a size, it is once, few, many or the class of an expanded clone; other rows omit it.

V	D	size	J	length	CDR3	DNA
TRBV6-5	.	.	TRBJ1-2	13	CTRPGGDPPGYTF	TGTACCCGCCCCGGGGGTGACCCTCCCGGCTACACCTTC
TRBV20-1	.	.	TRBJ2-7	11	CSAMGLREQYF	TGCAGTGCCATGGGACTTCGCGAGCAGTACTTC
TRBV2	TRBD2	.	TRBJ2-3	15	CASRTASGSTDTQYF	TGTGCCAGCAGGACCGCTAGCGGGAGCACAGATACGCAGTATTTT
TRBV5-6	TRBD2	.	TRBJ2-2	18	CASSLFRLAGWNTGELFF	TGTGCCAGCAGCTTGTTCCGCCTAGCGGGCTGGAACACCGGGGAGCTGTTTTTT
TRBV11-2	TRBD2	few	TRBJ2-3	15	CASSFRRGGADTQYF	TGTGCCAGCAGCTTCCGGCGGGGGGGGGCAGATACGCAGTATTTT
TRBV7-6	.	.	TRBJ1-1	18	CASSFHPGEGRMNTEAFF	TGTGCCAGCAGCTTCCATCCCGGGGAGGGGCGAATGAACACTGAAGCTTTCTTT
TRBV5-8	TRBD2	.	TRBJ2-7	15	CASSAGTMSSYEQYF	TGTGCCAGCAGCGCCGGGACTATGAGCTCCTACGAGCAGTACTTC
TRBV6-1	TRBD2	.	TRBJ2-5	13	CASSEAWGGTQYF	TGTGCCAGCAGCGAGGCTTGGGGGGGGACCCAGTACTTC
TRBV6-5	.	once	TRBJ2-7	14	CASSHLTGSHEQYF	TGTGCCAGCAGCCACCTTACAGGGTCCCACGAGCAGTACTTC
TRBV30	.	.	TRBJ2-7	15	CAWSVSRLLTYEQYF	TGTGCCTGGAGTGTATCCAGGTTGCTTACCTACGAGCAGTACTTC
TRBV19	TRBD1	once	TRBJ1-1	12	CASSMDRGEAFF	TGTGCCAGTAGTATGGACAGGGGTGAAGCTTTCTTT
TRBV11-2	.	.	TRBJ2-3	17	CASRIRFSGLSTDTQYF	TGTGCCAGCAGAATAAGATTTAGCGGTTTAAGCACAGATACGCAGTATTTT
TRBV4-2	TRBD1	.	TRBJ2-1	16	CASSQGFQGARNEQFF	TGTGCCAGCAGCCAAGGCTTCCAGGGGGCGCGCAATGAGCAGTTCTTC
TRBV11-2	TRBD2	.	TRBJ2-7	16	CASSLGLAGLSYEQYF	TGTGCCAGCAGCTTAGGTCTAGCGGGACTGTCCTACGAGCAGTACTTC
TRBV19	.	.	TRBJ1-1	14	CASSQDSRNTEAFF	TGTGCCAGTAGTCAGGACAGTCGGAACACTGAAGCTTTCTTT
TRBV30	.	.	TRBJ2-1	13	CAWSVNPGLEQFF	TGTGCCTGGAGTGTAAATCCCGGACTCGAGCAGTTCTTC
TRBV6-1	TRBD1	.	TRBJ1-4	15	CASRLTGGPGEKLFF	TGTGCCAGCAGGCTGACAGGGGGGCCCGGGGAAAAACTGTTTTTT
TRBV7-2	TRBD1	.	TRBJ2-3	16	CASSPDRGLNTDTQYF	TGTGCCAGCAGCCCAGACAGGGGCCTCAACACAGATACGCAGTATTTT
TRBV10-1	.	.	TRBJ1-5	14	CASSAGSPNQPQHF	TGCGCCAGCAGTGCTGGGAGCCCCAATCAGCCCCAGCATTTT
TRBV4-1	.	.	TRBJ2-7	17	CASSQEPGVGVPYEQYF	TGCGCCAGCAGCCAAGAACCTGGGGTAGGGGTCCCCTACGAGCAGTACTTC
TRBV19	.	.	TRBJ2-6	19	CASSGTYRGGRTGANVLTF	TGTGCCAGTAGTGGGACCTACAGGGGAGGTCGTACTGGGGCCAACGTCCTGACTTTC
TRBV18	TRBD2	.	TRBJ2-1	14	CASSPQASGNEQFF	TGTGCCAGCTCACCACAGGCTAGCGGCAATGAGCAGTTCTTC
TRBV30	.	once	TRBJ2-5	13	CAWMRDRKETQYF	TGTGCCTGGATGAGAGACAGGAAAGAGACCCAGTACTTC
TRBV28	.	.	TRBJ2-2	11	CASINTGELFF	TGTGCCAGCATCAATACCGGGGAGCTGTTTTTT
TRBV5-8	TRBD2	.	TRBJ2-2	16	CASRPPGPGGTGELFF	TGTGCCAGCAGGCCACCGGGACCGGGGGGCACCGGGGAGCTGTTTTTT
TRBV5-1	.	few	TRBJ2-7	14	CASSLSQGQYEQYF	TGCGCCAGCAGCTTGTCTCAGGGGCAATACGAGCAGTACTTC
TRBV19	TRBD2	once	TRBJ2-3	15	CASSIGDYPTDTQYF	TGTGCCAGTAGTATTGGGGACTACCCCACAGATACGCAGTATTTT
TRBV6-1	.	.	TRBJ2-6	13	CATLSLDSNGLTF	TGTGCCACCCTAAGCTTGGACTCCAACGGCCTGACTTTC
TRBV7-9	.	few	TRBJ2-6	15	CASSSPGSGANGLTF	TGTGCCAGCAGCTCCCCAGGCTCTGGGGCCAACGGCCTGACTTTC
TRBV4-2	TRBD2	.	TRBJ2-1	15	CASSPVLSGGGEQFF	TGTGCCAGCAGCCCCGTTTTAAGCGGGGGGGGAGAGCAGTTCTTC
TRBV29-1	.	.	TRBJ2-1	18	CSVEDFRGGTPEGNEQFF	TGCAGCGTTGAAGATTTTCGGGGTGGGACTCCCGAGGGGAATGAGCAGTTCTTC
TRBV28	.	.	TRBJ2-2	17	CASSFFPGLVNTGELFF	TGTGCCAGCAGTTTTTTTCCGGGATTGGTGAACACCGGGGAGCTGTTTTTT
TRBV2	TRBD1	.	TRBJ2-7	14	CASNFGTETYEQYF	TGTGCCAGCAATTTCGGGACAGAAACTTACGAGCAGTACTTC
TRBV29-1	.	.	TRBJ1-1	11	CSVGRNTEAFF	TGCAGCGTTGGCAGGAACACTGAAGCTTTCTTT
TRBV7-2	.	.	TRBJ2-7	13	CASSLVQTYEQYF	TGTGCCAGCAGCTTAGTGCAGACCTACGAGCAGTACTTC